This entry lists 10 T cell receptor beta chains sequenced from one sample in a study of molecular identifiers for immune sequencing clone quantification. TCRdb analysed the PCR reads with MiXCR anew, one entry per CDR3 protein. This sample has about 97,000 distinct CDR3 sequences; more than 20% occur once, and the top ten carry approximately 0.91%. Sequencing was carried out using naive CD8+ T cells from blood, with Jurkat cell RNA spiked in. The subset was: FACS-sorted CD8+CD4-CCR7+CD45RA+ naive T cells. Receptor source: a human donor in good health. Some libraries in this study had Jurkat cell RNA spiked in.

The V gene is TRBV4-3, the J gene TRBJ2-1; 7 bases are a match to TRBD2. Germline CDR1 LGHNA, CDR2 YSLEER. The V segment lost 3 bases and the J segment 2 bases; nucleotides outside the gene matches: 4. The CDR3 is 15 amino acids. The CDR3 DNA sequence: TGCGCCAGCAGCCAGCTAGCGGAGCCCTACAATGAGCAGTTCTTC. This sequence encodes CASSQLAEPYNEQFF.

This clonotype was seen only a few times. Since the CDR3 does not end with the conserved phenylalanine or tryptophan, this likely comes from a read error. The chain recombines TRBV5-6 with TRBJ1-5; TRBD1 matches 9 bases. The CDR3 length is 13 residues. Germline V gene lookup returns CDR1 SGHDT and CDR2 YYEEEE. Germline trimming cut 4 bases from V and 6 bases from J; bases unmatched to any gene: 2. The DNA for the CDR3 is TGTGCCAGCAGCCAGACAGGGGGTCAGCCCCAGCATCTT. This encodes CASSQTGGQPQHL.

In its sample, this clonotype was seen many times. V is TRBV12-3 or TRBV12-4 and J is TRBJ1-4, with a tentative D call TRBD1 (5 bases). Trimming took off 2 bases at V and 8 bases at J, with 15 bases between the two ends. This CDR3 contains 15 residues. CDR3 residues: CASSLRAGILEKLFF. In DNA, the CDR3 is TGTGCCAGCAGTTTAAGGGCAGGGATCCTCGAAAAACTGTTTTTT.

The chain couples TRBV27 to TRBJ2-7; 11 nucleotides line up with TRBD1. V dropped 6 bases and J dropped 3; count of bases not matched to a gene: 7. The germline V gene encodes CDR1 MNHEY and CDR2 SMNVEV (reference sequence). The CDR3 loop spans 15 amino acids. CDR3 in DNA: TGTGCCAGCAGAGACAGGACAGGGGGCGACTACGAGCAGTACTTC. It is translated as CASRDRTGGDYEQYF.

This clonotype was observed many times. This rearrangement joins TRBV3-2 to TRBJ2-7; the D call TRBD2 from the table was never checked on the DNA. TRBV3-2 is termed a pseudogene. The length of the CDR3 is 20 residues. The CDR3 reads CASSQNQRAAYMGSSYEQYF. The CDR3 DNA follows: TGTGCCAGCAGCCAAAATCAGAGGGCCGCGTATATGGGCTCCTCATACGAGCAGTACTTC.

The CDR3 sequence is CASSRQGAFANTGELFF. CDR3 in DNA: TGTGCCAGCAGCCGACAGGGGGCCTTCGCGAACACCGGGGAGCTGTTTTTT. The chain joins TRBV14 to TRBJ2-2; 10 nucleotides line up with TRBD1. V lost 4 bases, J lost 0 bases, and 5 bases stayed unmatched. Looked up from germline, CDR1 is SGHDN and CDR2 is FVKESK. This CDR3 spans 17 amino acids.

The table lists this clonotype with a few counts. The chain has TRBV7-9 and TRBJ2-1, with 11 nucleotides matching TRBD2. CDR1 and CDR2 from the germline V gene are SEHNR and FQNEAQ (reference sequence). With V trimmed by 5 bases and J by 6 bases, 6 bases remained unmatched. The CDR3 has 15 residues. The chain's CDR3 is CASSLSGGAGNEQFF. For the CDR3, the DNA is TGTGCCAGCAGCCTTAGCGGGGGGGCTGGCAATGAGCAGTTCTTC. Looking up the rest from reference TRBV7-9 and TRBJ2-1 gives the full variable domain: DTGVSQNPRHKITKRGQNVTFRCDPISEHNRLYWYRQTLGQGPEFLTYFQNEAQLEKSRLLSDRFSAERPKGSFSTLEIQRTEQGDSAMYLCASSLSGGAGNEQFFGPGTRLTVL.

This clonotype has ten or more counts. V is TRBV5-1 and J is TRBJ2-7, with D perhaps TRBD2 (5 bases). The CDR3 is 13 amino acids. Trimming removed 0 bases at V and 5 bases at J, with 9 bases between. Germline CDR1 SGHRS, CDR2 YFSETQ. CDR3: CASSLVAEDEQYF. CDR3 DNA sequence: TGCGCCAGCAGCTTGGTTGCGGAGGACGAGCAGTACTTC.

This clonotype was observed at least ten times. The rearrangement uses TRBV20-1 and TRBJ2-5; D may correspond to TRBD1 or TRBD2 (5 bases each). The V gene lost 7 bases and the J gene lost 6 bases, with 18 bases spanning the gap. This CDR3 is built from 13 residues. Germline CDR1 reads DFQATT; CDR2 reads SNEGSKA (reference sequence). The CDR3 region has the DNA TGCAGTGTAGAACCCCGGGACCTTCAGACCCAGTACTTC. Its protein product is CSVEPRDLQTQYF.

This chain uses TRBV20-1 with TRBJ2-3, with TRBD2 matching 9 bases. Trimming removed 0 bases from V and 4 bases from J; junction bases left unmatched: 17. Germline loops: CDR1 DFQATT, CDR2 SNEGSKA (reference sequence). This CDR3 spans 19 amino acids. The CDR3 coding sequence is TGCAGTGCTAGAGATTATCAGCTAGCGGGGTCCCTCGGCGCAGATACGCAGTATTTT. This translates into CSARDYQLAGSLGADTQYF.